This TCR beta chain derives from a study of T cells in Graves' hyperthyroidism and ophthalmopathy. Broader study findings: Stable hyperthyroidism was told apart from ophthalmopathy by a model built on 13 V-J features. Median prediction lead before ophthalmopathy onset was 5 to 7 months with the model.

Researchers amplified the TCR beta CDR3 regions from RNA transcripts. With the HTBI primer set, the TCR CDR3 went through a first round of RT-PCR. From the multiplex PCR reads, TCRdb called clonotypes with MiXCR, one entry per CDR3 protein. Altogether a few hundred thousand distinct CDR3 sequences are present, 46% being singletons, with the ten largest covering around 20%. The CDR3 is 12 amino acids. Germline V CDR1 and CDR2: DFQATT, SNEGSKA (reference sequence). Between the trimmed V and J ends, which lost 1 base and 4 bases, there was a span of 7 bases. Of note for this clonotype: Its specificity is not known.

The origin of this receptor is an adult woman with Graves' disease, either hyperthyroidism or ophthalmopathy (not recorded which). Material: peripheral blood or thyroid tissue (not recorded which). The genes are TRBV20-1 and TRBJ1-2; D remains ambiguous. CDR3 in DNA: TGCAGTGCTAGAGCGACTGCCTATGGCTACACCTTC. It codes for CSARATAYGYTF.